This T cell receptor beta chain was sequenced in a study of T-cell memory formation after mild COVID-19. Study in general: TCR clusters were largely donor specific.

Study-level findings and limits: From day 15 to 85, contracting clones were balanced between CD4 and CD8, whereas later expanders leaned toward CD4+. Pre-infection memory already had some responding clones, implying cross-reactive memory joined. Confirmation of SARS-CoV-2 specificity was lacking for second-wave clones peaking day 37.

This clonotype was observed a handful of times. Its specificity is not known. TCRdb analysed the 5' RACE reads with MiXCR anew, one entry per CDR3 protein. The repertoire has about 500,000 distinct CDR3 sequences, around 21% of them found once; the top ten carry around an eighth. The V and J ends lost 0 bases and 1 base respectively, with 4 bases between them. Germline V gene data show CDR1 as LNHNV and CDR2 as YYDKDF (reference sequence). This CDR3 is built from 15 residues. Sequencing was performed on PBMCs or a T cell subset sorted from them (not recorded which). This sequence originates from an adult woman who had mild COVID-19 (a few samples of this study predate the infection). Cell type and time point are not known. The chain combines TRBV15 with TRBJ2-6; D call uncertain. CDR3 residues: CATSRDLSGANVLTF. The CDR3 region has the DNA TGTGCCACCAGCAGAGATCTATCTGGGGCCAACGTCCTGACTTTC. Full variable domain (remainder filled in from reference TRBV15 and TRBJ2-6): DAMVIQNPRYQVTQFGKPVTLSCSQTLNHNVMYWYQQKSSQAPKLLFHYYDKDFNNEADTPDNFQSRRPNTSFCFLDIRSPGLGDTAMYLCATSRDLSGANVLTFGAGSRLTVL.